This T cell receptor beta chain came from a study of OX40 agonist ivuxolimab in advanced cancers. CDR1 and CDR2 (germline): SGHKS, YYEKEE (reference sequence). This CDR3 has 14 residues. The V and J ends lost 4 bases and 9 bases respectively, with 17 bases between them. Assay: immunoSEQ multiplex PCR; the TCRdb copy retains only in-frame clones and omits some. The profile shows tens of thousands of clones, 90% to 95% of them singletons. This sequence joins TRBV5-5 and TRBJ1-5; D gene unclear. The specimen was CD4+ or CD8+ T cells sorted from blood, collected in a trial of the OX40 agonist ivuxolimab. The clonotype was recovered from an adult with an advanced solid tumor such as melanoma, head and neck, liver or kidney cancer. CDR3 sequence: CASSRMGEGWPQHF. CDR3 sequence (DNA): TGTGCCAGCAGCAGAATGGGTGAGGGTTGGCCCCAGCATTTT.